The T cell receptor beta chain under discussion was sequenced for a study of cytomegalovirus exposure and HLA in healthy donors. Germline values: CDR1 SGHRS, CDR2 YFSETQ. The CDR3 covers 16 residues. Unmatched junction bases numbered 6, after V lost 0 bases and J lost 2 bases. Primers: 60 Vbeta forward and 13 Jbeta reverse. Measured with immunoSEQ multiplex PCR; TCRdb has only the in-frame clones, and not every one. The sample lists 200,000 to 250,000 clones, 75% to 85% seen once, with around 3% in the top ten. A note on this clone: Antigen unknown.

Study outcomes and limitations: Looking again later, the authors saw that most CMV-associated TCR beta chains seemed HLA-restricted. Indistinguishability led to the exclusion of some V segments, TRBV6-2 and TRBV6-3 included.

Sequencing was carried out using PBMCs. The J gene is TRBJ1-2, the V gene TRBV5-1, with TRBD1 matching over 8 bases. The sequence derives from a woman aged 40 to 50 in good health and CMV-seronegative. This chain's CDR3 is CASSLVGGTGNYGYTF. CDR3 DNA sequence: TGCGCCAGCAGCTTGGTTGGGGGGACAGGAAACTATGGCTACACCTTC.